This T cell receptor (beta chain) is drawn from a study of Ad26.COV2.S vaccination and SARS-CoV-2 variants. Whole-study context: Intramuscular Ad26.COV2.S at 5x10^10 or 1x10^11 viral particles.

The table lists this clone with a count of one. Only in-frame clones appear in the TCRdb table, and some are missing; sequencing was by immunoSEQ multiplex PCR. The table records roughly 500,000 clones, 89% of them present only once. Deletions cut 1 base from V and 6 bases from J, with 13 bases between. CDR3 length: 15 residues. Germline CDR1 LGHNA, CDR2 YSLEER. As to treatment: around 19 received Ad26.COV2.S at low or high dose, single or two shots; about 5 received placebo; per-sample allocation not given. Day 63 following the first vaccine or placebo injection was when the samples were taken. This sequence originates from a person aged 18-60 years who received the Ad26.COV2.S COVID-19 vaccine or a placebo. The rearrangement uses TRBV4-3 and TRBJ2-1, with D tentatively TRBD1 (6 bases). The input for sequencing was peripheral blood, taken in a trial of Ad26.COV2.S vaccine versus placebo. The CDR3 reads CASSQVPRQVNEQFF. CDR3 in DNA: TGCGCCAGCAGCCAAGTTCCTCGACAGGTCAATGAGCAGTTCTTC.